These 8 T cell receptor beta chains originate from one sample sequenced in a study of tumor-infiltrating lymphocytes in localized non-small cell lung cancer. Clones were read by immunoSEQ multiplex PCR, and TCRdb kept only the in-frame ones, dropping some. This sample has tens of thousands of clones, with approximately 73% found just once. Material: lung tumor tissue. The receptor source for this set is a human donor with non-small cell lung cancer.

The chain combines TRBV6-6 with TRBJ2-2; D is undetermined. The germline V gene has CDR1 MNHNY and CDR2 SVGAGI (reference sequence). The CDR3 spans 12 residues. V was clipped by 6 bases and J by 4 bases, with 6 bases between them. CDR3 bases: TGTGCCAGCAGCGTTGGCACCGGGGAGCTGTTTTTT. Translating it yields CASSVGTGELFF.

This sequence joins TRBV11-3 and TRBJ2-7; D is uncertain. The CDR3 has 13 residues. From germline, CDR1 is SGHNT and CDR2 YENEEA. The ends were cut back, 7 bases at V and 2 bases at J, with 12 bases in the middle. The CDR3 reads CASTHGRAYEQYF. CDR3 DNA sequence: TGTGCCAGCACCCACGGACGGGCCTACGAGCAGTACTTC.

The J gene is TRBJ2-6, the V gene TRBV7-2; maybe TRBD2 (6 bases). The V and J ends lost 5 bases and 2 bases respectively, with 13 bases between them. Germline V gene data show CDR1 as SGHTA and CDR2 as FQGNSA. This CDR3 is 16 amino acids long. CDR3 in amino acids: CASSGRQGAGANVLTF. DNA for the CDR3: TGTGCCAGCAGCGGGAGGCAGGGAGCTGGGGCCAACGTCCTGACTTTC.

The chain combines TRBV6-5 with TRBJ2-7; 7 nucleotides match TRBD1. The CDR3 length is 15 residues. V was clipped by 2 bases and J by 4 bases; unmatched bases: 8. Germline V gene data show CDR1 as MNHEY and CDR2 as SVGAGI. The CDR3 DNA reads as TGTGCCAGCAGTTACAATCGGGACAGTATTTACGAGCAGTACTTC. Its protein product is CASSYNRDSIYEQYF.

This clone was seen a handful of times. CDR3 in DNA: TGTGCCTGGAGTGGGGCGGGGGCGAGTTACAATGAGCAGTTCTTC. Amino acid sequence: CAWSGAGASYNEQFF. The genes are TRBV30 and TRBJ2-1, with D possibly being TRBD2 (7 bases). The CDR3 length is 15 residues. The ends were cut back, 1 base at V and 4 bases at J, with 14 bases in the middle. Per germline, CDR1 GTSNPN and CDR2 SVGIG (reference sequence).

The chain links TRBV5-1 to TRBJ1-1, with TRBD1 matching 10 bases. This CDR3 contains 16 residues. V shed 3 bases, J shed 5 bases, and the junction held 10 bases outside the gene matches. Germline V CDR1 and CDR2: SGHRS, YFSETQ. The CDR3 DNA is TGCGCCAGCAGCTCAGACTTTAGGGACAGGGGAACTGAAGCTTTCTTT. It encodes CASSSDFRDRGTEAFF.

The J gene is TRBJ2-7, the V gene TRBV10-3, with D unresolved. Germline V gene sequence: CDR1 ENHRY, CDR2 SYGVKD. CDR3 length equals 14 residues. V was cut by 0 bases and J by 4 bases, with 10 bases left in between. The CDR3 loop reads CAISESIRVYEQYF. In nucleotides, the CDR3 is TGTGCCATCAGTGAGTCGATAAGGGTATACGAGCAGTACTTC.

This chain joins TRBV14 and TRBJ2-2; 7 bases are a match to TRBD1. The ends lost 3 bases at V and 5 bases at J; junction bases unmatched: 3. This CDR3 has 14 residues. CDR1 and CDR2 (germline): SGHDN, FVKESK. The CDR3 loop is CASSHRTGTGELFF. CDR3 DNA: TGTGCCAGCAGCCATAGGACAGGTACCGGGGAGCTGTTTTTT.